One TCR beta chain is described in this entry. As yet, its antigen is unknown. Assay used: immunoSEQ multiplex PCR; TCRdb lists only in-frame clones, some missing. In the table there are 130,000 or so clones, around 90% of which are singletons. This sample is part of a study of radiotherapy plus CTLA-4 blockade in lung cancer. The CDR3 spans 12 residues. Germline V CDR1 and CDR2: MNHEY, SVGAGI. The V gene lost 8 bases and the J gene lost 7 bases, with 15 bases spanning the gap. People whose metastatic non-small-cell lung cancer was chemo-refractory got focal radiation along with CTLA-4 blockade by ipilimumab. Regarding the study as a whole: According to reports, early shifts in blood T cell clones, alongside interferon-beta, forecast response most accurately.

The sample in question was peripheral blood, obtained from a patient treated with radiotherapy plus ipilimumab. The sequence was collected from a human donor with non-small cell lung cancer that progressed on radiotherapy plus ipilimumab. V usage is TRBV6-5 and J usage is TRBJ2-7; D possibly corresponds to TRBD2 (6 bases). CDR3 bases: TGTGCCAGCGGGAAGGGGAGGACTGAGCAGTACTTC. This gives the protein CASGKGRTEQYF.